The text below deals with one T cell receptor beta chain. What this receptor recognizes is not known. There are no base qualities to consult, and no much larger clone falls within one base. The cohort comprised 670 or so healthy bone marrow donors. Cohort members were all nominally healthy when sampled, although unrecorded immune exposures were likely present. The donor tested CMV seronegative, placing the donor among the 350 or so seronegative members of the cohort. A peripheral blood sample was collected from each donor, and TCR beta sequencing was performed on peripheral blood mononuclear cells. The Qiagen DNeasy Blood Extraction Kit was used to extract genomic DNA from the blood cell samples. The germline V and J ends show losses of 2 bases and 4 bases respectively, and no gene match explains 6 bases of the junction. The CDR3 sequence holds 16 residues, the cysteine and phenylalanine included. Only the CDR3 DNA is retained, 48 bases long and in frame from the first base. As encoded in the germline V gene, CDR1 is SGHTA while CDR2 is FQGNSA.

Libraries were prepared through the immunoSEQ multiplex PCR assay. The multiplex PCR relied on a mix of 60 forward primers for TCR Vbeta segments and 13 reverse primers for TCR Jbeta segments. The CDR3 region of rearranged TCR beta genes was amplified from genomic DNA by a multiplex PCR assay. The Illumina HiSeq System was used to sequence the amplified TCR beta libraries as 87-base-pair reads. Concerning the study's data processing: In a later analysis, tens of millions of unique TCR beta chains were counted across the 650 to 750 repertoires, and roughly 11 million of these chains were shared by at least two donors. To remove PCR and sequencing errors, raw reads were error-corrected and collapsed into unique sequences using a nearest-neighbor algorithm that merged closely related sequences. CDR3 sequences were aligned to IMGT reference sequences to assign V, D and J gene segments. For a sequence to be retained, a match of at least six nucleotides was required to both a V gene segment and a J gene segment. A rearrangement was called productive if the CDR3 had no stop codons and remained in frame with V and J, and every other rearrangement was called non-productive. Following IMGT convention, CDR3 was defined as the stretch from the second conserved V-encoded cysteine up to the conserved J-encoded phenylalanine. The earlier analysis of about 610 of the donors excluded any sequence lacking an unambiguous match to a single V gene segment. An earlier analysis of 587 of the donors called V segments functional above 56.7% productive rearrangements and segregating when the between-donor standard deviation exceeded 5%. A statistical classification framework was built to diagnose cytomegalovirus status from the catalog of TCR beta chain sequences. In a later analysis, TCR nucleotide sequences were compared against IMGT/GENE-DB human TR gene sequences so that V and J genes could be assigned. The TCRdist pipeline was used in a later analysis to assign CDR3 sequences and most-parsimonious VDJ recombination scenarios. A later analysis defined each TCR beta chain by its CDR3 amino acid sequence plus V-gene family, and excluded reads lacking a unique V-gene family. As a way to deal with suspected cross-contamination and a sequencing artifact, a later analysis dropped 450 to 600 nucleotide sequences that were highly shared and had low generation probability. For each public chain, a later analysis derived a clonal expansion index from normalized ranks of inferred template counts within each repertoire. A later analysis computed generation probabilities with a VDJ recombination model fitted to out-of-frame rearrangements, and checked the results against IGoR. In a later analysis, TCR-TCR, TCR-HLA and TCR-CMV co-occurrence was scored with hypergeometric tests, and a repertoire-size bias correction was applied to TCR pairs. In a later analysis, false discovery rates were estimated by permuting HLA or CMV assignments 20 times. In a later analysis, co-occurring TCRs were grouped using DBSCAN, with TCRdist sequence similarity added in when clustering inside HLA-allele-positive subsets. Co-occurrence clustering excluded repertoires with fewer than 30,000 or more than 120,000 public chains, plus five with anomalous nucleotide sharing. In its TCRdb copy, this immuneACCESS table keeps in-frame sequences only and misses some clones. Where compared with another copy, unresolved V genes explain less than half of these, and the others have no known cause. V and J calls and clone size are given by that table; D and trimming were obtained from the DNA. This sample gives about 150,000 clones in total; 60% to 85% of them show up just once. The ten most abundant clones make up approximately 6.8% of the sample.

These data are taken from a study of cytomegalovirus exposure and HLA in healthy donors (dated by TCRdb to between 2016 and 2019). Concerning the study at large: An earlier analysis of roughly 610 of the donors reported under 300 Gb of sequence data and about 120 million unique TCR beta sequences obtained from around 180 million T cells. HLA typing covered class I and class II loci at four-digit resolution. An early release that covered 500 to 800 HLA-typed donors contained about 300 gigabases of sequencing data and about 84 million unique TCR sequences. An earlier analysis of 587 of the donors used high-throughput TCR beta sequencing to judge whether each TCR beta V gene segment behaved as functional or pseudogenic. The study profiled the T cell repertoires of approximately 700 subjects by immunosequencing and related them to cytomegalovirus serostatus. All discovery cohort repertoires had been generated on a single sequencing platform. Of the 398 genotyped donors, approximately 80% fell in the genetic ancestry cluster associated with self-reported Caucasian donors. Four to six DR-DQ haplotypes were handled as single units for association and clustering, since linkage in the cohort was strong. The study aimed to test whether cataloging public T cell receptors could reveal signatures of past pathogen exposure. Along with the 666-subject first cohort, a separate validation cohort of over 90 different subjects was used. Rather than drawing on any new phenotypic data, the later analysis identified candidate immune exposures from TCR beta sequences and the way those sequences occurred across donors. The number of typed donors differed by locus: roughly 620-630 for A, B, C, DRB1 and DQB1; 500 to 550 for DQA1; some 590 for DPA1; and about 450 for DPB1. Donor age, sex, ethnicity and CMV serostatus were compiled alongside the repertoire data. In a later genetic analysis, genome-wide SNP genotypes for 398 of the 666 donors were used, and that subset was treated as a discovery cohort. Across 300 to 500 genotyped donors of the cohort, an average of about 250,000 unique TCR beta nucleotide sequences per donor were sequenced, and approximately 17% of those sequences were non-productive. To predict cytomegalovirus infection status, the study combined high-throughput TCR immunosequencing, statistical association of individual TCRs with disease status, and machine learning. A later analysis re-analyzed previously published TCR beta repertoires from roughly 690 donors and added high-resolution HLA genotyping to study TCR occurrence patterns.

The paper as a whole reports these results and caveats: A group of highly shared sequence variants was considered likely to be a technical artifact of the sequencing pipeline. Strong co-occurrence of HLA alleles, especially DR and DQ, made assigning TCR associations to individual alleles difficult. The earlier analysis of 587 of the donors excluded over 15 rarely observed V segments, including chromosome 9 orphons, because counts were too low. In a later genetic analysis, a missense DCLRE1C variant was associated with V-gene and J-gene trimming of TCR beta chains, and the association was replicated in an independent cohort. According to a later analysis, TCR association rates differed among HLA loci, with DRB1 alleles showing the most associated TCRs and HLA-C alleles showing the fewest. In vitro tests confirmed that a few of the cytomegalovirus-associated TCR beta chains recognize cytomegalovirus antigens. In a later genetic analysis, fewer N-insertions in productive TCRs were reported among donors in an Asian-associated ancestry cluster than the approximately 710-donor mean. Specific HLA alleles were associated with over 15,000 TCR beta sequences at a false discovery rate of 0.05 in a later analysis. Some IMGT-functional V segments, including TRBV6-2 and TRBV6-3, could not be told apart with the 87-base-pair reads, so those segments were excluded. A later analysis found that most CMV-associated TCR beta chains appeared HLA-restricted, with HLA associations seemingly driven largely by CMV exposure. The only immune exposure information available for the cohort was CMV serostatus. The authors suggested that the approach could potentially be extended to other disease states and immunological phenotypes. A further reported finding was that TCR beta sequences accurately predicted the HLA-A and HLA-B alleles for most subjects in the first cohort. Several of the top co-occurrence clusters appeared to be linked to parvovirus B19, influenza, CMV and Epstein-Barr virus, according to a later analysis. In a later analysis, HLA-associated TCR beta chains showed more clonal expansion and lower generation probabilities than non-associated chains that were equally common. Sequencing depth was assumed to be roughly uniform across donors in the presence/absence analyses, though that assumption may not hold. The classifier was reported to diagnose cytomegalovirus status with high specificity and sensitivity in both the original cohort and the validation cohort. Across donors, most TCR sequences were observed very rarely, whereas some public TCRs were present in many individuals. In an earlier analysis of over 550 of the donors, most TCR beta V segments were observed in productive rearrangements about 87% or about 30% of the time, broadly matching IMGT annotations. A total of fewer than 200 TCR beta chains were listed by the study as associated with cytomegalovirus. The cohort was sequenced for TCR beta chains only, and without alpha or paired-chain data the features that could be detected were limited. Correlated functional status among segregating V segments might be attributable to linkage disequilibrium, but an unknown experimental factor could not be ruled out. Because HLA typing was missing for some donors at each locus, association tests included only the typed subset.

The TCR sequence derives from a man younger than 40 in good health and CMV-seronegative. Specimen: PBMCs. The sequence is built from TRBV7-2 and TRBJ2-2, with TRBD2 identical over 8 junction bases. In nucleotide form, the sequence is TGTGCCAGCAGCTTACCAGCGGGGGTCGGCACCGGGGAGCTGTTTTTT. Protein translation: CASSLPAGVGTGELFF.